This T cell receptor beta chain is drawn from a study of human T cells and chemical hapten exposure. Time point specified: healthy volunteer bleed at 6 weeks. Whole blood that had not been fractionated was the source of extracted total RNA. The length of the CDR3 is 15 residues. Trimming shortened V by 6 bases and J by 5 bases, and 14 bases separated the two germline ends. The V gene's germline CDR1 is ENHRY and CDR2 SYGVKD. TCRdb reanalysed the RACE reads using MiXCR and keeps one entry per CDR3 protein. Among some 40,000 distinct CDR3 sequences listed, 3.7% were seen once. Sequenced: whole blood. V is TRBV10-3 and J is TRBJ1-6; D is possibly TRBD1 (5 bases). This clonotype originated in a human donor in good health. Some clones in this sample may be carry-over from other donors' samples. CDR3 nucleotides: TGTGCCATCAGGAGCTTTGGGGGGAATAATTCACCCCTCCACTTT. Amino acids: CAIRSFGGNNSPLHF.